The entry that follows covers one TCR beta chain sequence. Original analysis: Quantification of nucleated cells was approximated via reference gene primer amplification. Repertoires were generated with immunoSEQ multiplex PCR, while TCRdb's copy carries only in-frame clones and drops some. The V and J calls and clone size were taken over from that table, and D and trimming were inferred from the DNA. Among roughly 64,000 clones listed, over 75% were seen once. The length of the CDR3 is 16 residues. The V gene's germline CDR1 is SGDLS and CDR2 YYNGEE. Trimming left V 2 bases short and J 1 base short, with 12 bases between. This record comes from a study of blood T cell repertoires in COVID-19. Study-wide background: The United States, Italy and Spain supplied acute and convalescent COVID-19 samples.

The receptor was isolated from a man over 45 with active COVID-19. The chain combines TRBV9 with TRBJ2-2; D not resolved. The sample consisted of peripheral blood. CDR3 coding DNA: TGTGCCAGCAGCGTGACTTTAGGTGGGAACACCGGGGAGCTGTTTTTT. Translated, it gives CASSVTLGGNTGELFF.